The 21 T cell receptor beta chains below all came from one sample that was sequenced in a study of human T cells and chemical hapten exposure. Noted time point: pre-sensitization, week 0. Treatment noted: therapeutic diphenylcyclopropenone sensitization with weekly scalp DPC. TCRdb re-called the RACE reads with MiXCR, one entry per CDR3 protein. The data contain 300,000 to 400,000 distinct CDR3 sequences, approximately 5.1% of them singletons. Sequenced material: whole blood, taken in connection with sensitization to the hapten diphenylcyclopropenone (DPC). The source is a woman between 45 and 60 years old with alopecia areata. Some clones in this sample may be carry-over from other donors' samples.

This clonotype was seen repeatedly, ten times or more. CDR3 nucleotide sequence: TGCAGCGCCCCCGTATCGGGAGGGCCAGATACGCAGTATTTT. Its translation: CSAPVSGGPDTQYF. This chain links TRBV29-1 with TRBJ2-3; TRBD2 matches 8 bases. The trim removed 7 bases at V and 4 bases at J, leaving 10 bases unmatched. In germline, CDR1 is SQVTM, CDR2 ANQGSEA. The CDR3 runs 14 residues.

This clonotype was observed many times. The J gene is TRBJ2-7, the V gene TRBV2; 10 nucleotides line up with TRBD1. V lost 11 bases and J lost 5; bases outside the gene matches: 9. The CDR3 length is 13 residues. CDR1 and CDR2 (germline): SNHLY, FYNNEI. CDR3 coding DNA: TGTGCCGGCGGGGGACAGGGGAGGGACGAGCAGTACTTC. It encodes CAGGGQGRDEQYF.

This clonotype was seen ten or more times. The chain carries TRBV7-2 and TRBJ2-3, with TRBD1 as a possible D gene (5 bases). Germline V gene lookup returns CDR1 SGHTA and CDR2 FQGNSA. This CDR3 spans 14 amino acids. Trimming removed 4 bases from V and 2 bases from J, with 10 bases in between. CDR3 sequence: CASSSVGHTDTQYF. Here the CDR3 DNA reads TGTGCCAGCAGCTCCGTCGGACACACAGATACGCAGTATTTT.

This clonotype was seen at least ten times. The genes are TRBV10-3 and TRBJ1-1; no definite D call. CDR1 ENHRY and CDR2 SYGVKD come from the germline V gene. V lost 7 bases, J lost 1 base, and 10 bases lay in between. This CDR3 spans 13 amino acids. The CDR3 protein is CAITRTKNTEAFF. CDR3 nucleotides: TGTGCCATCACTCGCACCAAGAACACTGAAGCTTTCTTT.

This clonotype occurred many times. The chain recombines TRBV24-1 with TRBJ1-2; maybe TRBD1 (6 bases). V dropped 2 bases and J dropped 8 bases, with 17 bases sitting between them. This CDR3 region has 15 residues. Germline CDR1 KGHDR, CDR2 SFDVKD. CDR3 sequence (DNA): TGTGCCACCAGTGATTCCCGGACAGCCACGCAGGGCTACACCTTC. Its protein product is CATSDSRTATQGYTF.

This clonotype showed up just a few times. The gene calls are TRBV3-1 and TRBJ2-5, with 14 positions matching TRBD2. The CDR3 loop spans 19 amino acids. CDR1 and CDR2 from the germline V gene are LGHDT and YNNKEL (reference sequence). J lost 5 bases, V lost 4 bases, and 15 bases had no gene match. CDR3 coding DNA: TGTGCCAGCAGCCGCTCCGGAACCGGGACTAGCGGGAGTGTGGAGACCCAGTACTTC. This translates into CASSRSGTGTSGSVETQYF.

This rearrangement joins TRBV7-2 to TRBJ2-3; 10 positions match TRBD2. Germline V gives CDR1 SGHTA, CDR2 FQGNSA. Trimming at V came to 1 base and at J to 8 bases, leaving 6 bases not matched to a gene. This CDR3 comprises 15 residues. CDR3 nucleotides: TGTGCCAGCAGCTTAGACAGCGGGGGGGCAAGTACGCAGTATTTT. Protein: CASSLDSGGASTQYF.

The rearrangement uses TRBV12-3 or TRBV12-4 and TRBJ1-1, with D possibly matching TRBD1 (5 bases). V was pared by 7 bases and J by 8 bases, with 14 bases between. The CDR3 runs 12 residues. The CDR3 here is CASTPGGIEAFF. The CDR3 DNA reads as TGTGCCAGCACCCCCGGGGGTATCGAAGCTTTCTTT.

This clonotype was recorded many times. J is TRBJ1-1 and V is TRBV4-1; 8 bases match TRBD1. After removal of 8 bases from V and 0 bases from J, the junction contained 2 bases not matched to a gene. This CDR3 spans 13 amino acids. Germline V gives CDR1 MGHRA, CDR2 YSYEKL. The CDR3 region is CASSDRVNTEAFF. CDR3 DNA sequence: TGCGCCAGCTCGGACAGGGTGAACACTGAAGCTTTCTTT.

This clonotype appeared a few times. The CDR3 sequence is CASSQDTGRTYEQYF. The CDR3 DNA follows: TGTGCCAGCAGCCAAGACACAGGGCGAACCTACGAGCAGTACTTC. The chain recombines TRBV3-1 with TRBJ2-7; maybe TRBD1 (6 bases). The V gene's germline CDR1 is LGHDT and CDR2 YNNKEL (reference sequence). The CDR3 totals 15 residues. With 0 bases removed from V and 2 bases from J, the gap between germline ends came to 11 bases.

This clonotype was detected ten times or more. CDR3 nucleotides: TGCAGTGCTAGACCGGGATTAAGCTACGAGCAGTACTTC. It is translated as CSARPGLSYEQYF. The chain is built from TRBV20-1 and TRBJ2-7, with D possibly being TRBD2 (5 bases). Trimming removed 2 bases at V and 3 bases at J, with 11 bases between. Germline V gives CDR1 DFQATT, CDR2 SNEGSKA (reference sequence). The CDR3 loop spans 13 amino acids.

CDR3 loop: CSAREVGPEQYF. In nucleotides, the CDR3 is TGCAGTGCTAGGGAGGTGGGCCCCGAGCAGTACTTC. The rearrangement joins TRBV20-1 to TRBJ2-7, with D possibly being TRBD2 (5 bases). From germline, CDR1 is DFQATT and CDR2 SNEGSKA (reference sequence). The germline V and J ends were trimmed by 3 bases and 6 bases, with 12 bases remaining between them. CDR3 length equals 12 residues.

This clonotype was observed many times. This chain links TRBV12-3 or TRBV12-4 with TRBJ2-1; D possibly corresponds to TRBD2 (5 bases). Deletions cut 2 bases from V and 8 bases from J, with 16 bases between. The length of the CDR3 is 15 residues. CDR3 residues: CASSLILEGLDEQFF. CDR3 DNA sequence: TGTGCCAGCAGTTTAATTCTAGAGGGTCTGGATGAGCAGTTCTTC.

The sample holds many counts of this clonotype. This chain connects TRBV20-1 to TRBJ2-3; no firm D call. The CDR3 consists of 14 residues. V was pared by 3 bases and J by 0 bases, with 10 bases between. Germline assignment: CDR1 DFQATT and CDR2 SNEGSKA (reference sequence). Here the CDR3 reads CSASPVTSTDTQYF. CDR3 coding DNA: TGCAGTGCTAGTCCTGTTACTAGCACAGATACGCAGTATTTT.

This clonotype was observed many times. The V gene is TRBV29-1, the J gene TRBJ2-1, with TRBD2 matching over 9 bases. This CDR3 spans 13 amino acids. Germline assignment: CDR1 SQVTM and CDR2 ANQGSEA. The ends lost 4 bases at V and 10 bases at J; junction bases unmatched: 8. The CDR3 reads CSVAGGGEFEQFF. The CDR3 DNA reads TGCAGCGTTGCCGGCGGGGGGGAATTCGAGCAGTTCTTC.

The genes are TRBV6-5 and TRBJ2-4, with 9 bases identical to TRBD1. The CDR3 covers 16 residues. The V gene's germline CDR1 is MNHEY and CDR2 SVGAGI. J lost 1 base, V lost 5 bases, and 6 bases had no gene match. CDR3 DNA sequence: TGTGCCAGCAGTCCTACAGGGGGCTTTGCCAAAAACATTCAGTACTTC. It is translated as CASSPTGGFAKNIQYF.

This clonotype has ten or more counts. This chain links TRBV5-1 with TRBJ2-7; TRBD1 matches at 10 bases. The CDR3 consists of 13 residues. Germline V gene sequence: CDR1 SGHRS, CDR2 YFSETQ. The trim removed 2 bases at V and 6 bases at J, leaving 2 bases unmatched. The CDR3 DNA is TGCGCCAGCAGCTTCGGACAGGGGGGCGAGCAGTACTTC. Protein sequence: CASSFGQGGEQYF.

The rearrangement uses TRBV11-2 and TRBJ2-2, with 7 positions matching TRBD1. Unmatched junction bases numbered 2, after V lost 4 bases and J lost 0 bases. The CDR3 runs to 15 residues. Germline-derived CDR1 and CDR2 are SGHAT and FQNNGV. The CDR3 protein is CASSSTGPNTGELFF. The CDR3 nucleotides read TGTGCCAGCAGCTCGACAGGGCCGAACACCGGGGAGCTGTTTTTT.

The sample holds many counts of this clonotype. The chain combines TRBV20-1 with TRBJ2-7; the D gene is possibly TRBD2 (5 bases). Germline V gives CDR1 DFQATT, CDR2 SNEGSKA (reference sequence). CDR3 length equals 14 residues. V was trimmed by 1 base and J by 2 bases, leaving 12 bases between them. The CDR3, as DNA: TGCAGTGCTAGAGGAGGGCATTCTCCCTACGAGCAGTACTTC. Amino acid sequence: CSARGGHSPYEQYF.

This clonotype has at least ten counts. The chain couples TRBV18 to TRBJ1-1, with 7 bases matching TRBD1. Germline V gene data show CDR1 as KGHSH and CDR2 as LQKENI. The CDR3 has 13 amino acids. The trim removed 1 base at V and 6 bases at J, leaving 2 bases unmatched. The CDR3 nucleotides are TGTGCCAGCTCACCACAGGGGGCTTCTGAAGCTTTCTTT. This gives the protein CASSPQGASEAFF. Looking up the rest from reference TRBV18 and TRBJ1-1 gives the full variable domain: NAGVMQNPRHLVRRRGQEARLRCSPMKGHSHVYWYRQLPEEGLKFMVYLQKENIIDESGMPKERFSAEFPKEGPSILRIQQVVRGDSAAYFCASSPQGASEAFFGQGTRLTVV.

This clonotype was counted many times. The rearrangement joins TRBV9 to TRBJ2-3; TRBD2 aligns across 7 bases. The CDR3 extends over 16 amino acids. Trimming took 4 bases from V and 4 from J; bases not matched to a gene: 12. Germline values: CDR1 SGDLS, CDR2 YYNGEE. Written as DNA, the CDR3 is TGTGCCAGCAGCACCAGAGGCGGGAGCGGTCCAGATACGCAGTATTTT. Amino acids: CASSTRGGSGPDTQYF.